The rows below give T cell receptor beta chains drawn from one sample of a study of blood T cell repertoires in COVID-19. The method was immunoSEQ multiplex PCR; TCRdb's version includes in-frame clones alone and lacks a portion of them. The sample includes roughly 200,000 clones, 80% of them seen just once. Material: peripheral blood. These receptor sequences come from a man aged 55 to 70 with acute or convalescent COVID-19. CDR3s include the opening cysteine and the closing phenylalanine or tryptophan. The D gene is left open where the match is weak. A clone size is listed for some rows: how often the clone was seen (once, few, many), or a class if it is expanded.

abundance,d_gene,j_gene,v_gene,CDR3aa,CDR3nt
-,TRBD1,TRBJ2-7,TRBV6-5,CASRYIGTGAYEQYF,TGTGCCAGCAGATATATTGGGACAGGGGCCTACGAGCAGTACTTC
-,TRBD2,TRBJ2-1,TRBV5-1,CASSFSGDEQFF,TGCGCCAGCAGCTTCAGCGGGGATGAGCAGTTCTTC
-,TRBD1,TRBJ1-4,TRBV25-1,CASSVRQGTNGKLFF,TGTGCCAGCAGTGTTAGACAGGGAACTAATGGAAAACTGTTTTTT
-,-,TRBJ1-6,TRBV28,CASSGGPRNSPLHF,TGTGCCAGCAGTGGAGGGCCACGGAATTCACCCCTCCACTTT
-,-,TRBJ2-7,TRBV11-2,CASSLEATGSYEQYF,TGTGCCAGCAGCTTAGAAGCGACAGGCTCCTACGAGCAGTACTTC
-,-,TRBJ1-5,TRBV2,CASSDPDQPQHF,TGTGCCAGCAGTGACCCCGATCAGCCCCAGCATTTT
-,-,TRBJ1-3,TRBV19,CASSRMRRQGAGNTIYF,TGTGCCAGTAGTAGAATGCGCCGGCAGGGTGCTGGAAACACCATATATTTT
-,TRBD2,TRBJ2-1,TRBV5-1,CASTRTAGGSYNEQFF,TGCGCCAGCACCAGGACAGCGGGAGGCTCCTACAATGAGCAGTTCTTC
many,TRBD2,TRBJ2-1,TRBV27,CASSERDYYNEQFF,TGTGCCAGCAGCGAACGGGACTATTACAATGAGCAGTTCTTC
-,TRBD2,TRBJ2-5,TRBV7-2,CASSLGGGRQETQYF,TGTGCCAGCAGCTTAGGCGGGGGGCGGCAAGAGACCCAGTACTTC
-,TRBD2,TRBJ2-3,TRBV5-1,CASTIAGVTDTQYF,TGCGCCAGCACAATAGCGGGAGTAACAGATACGCAGTATTTT
few,-,TRBJ1-2,TRBV3-1/TRBV3-2,CASSQDPNWGANYGYTF,TGTGCCAGCAGCCAAGATCCTAACTGGGGGGCTAACTATGGCTACACCTTC
-,-,TRBJ2-5,TRBV6-5,CAAGTTYQETQYF,TGTGCAGCCGGGACAACGTACCAAGAGACCCAGTACTTC
-,TRBD1,TRBJ2-1,TRBV6-6,CASSGMTGVFNEQFF,TGTGCCAGCAGTGGCATGACAGGGGTTTTCAATGAGCAGTTCTTC
-,-,TRBJ1-1,TRBV18,CASSPNGDTEAFF,TGTGCCAGCTCACCAAATGGAGACACTGAAGCTTTCTTT
-,TRBD1,TRBJ1-1,TRBV2,CASSYTGDLAEAFF,TGTGCCAGCAGTTATACAGGGGATTTGGCTGAAGCTTTCTTT
-,-,TRBJ2-7,TRBV15,CATSPRLSYEQCF,TGTGCCACCAGCCCGAGACTATCCTACGAGCAGTGCTTC
-,TRBD1,TRBJ2-5,TRBV15,CATSRDWVQGGETQYF,TGTGCCACCAGCAGAGATTGGGTACAGGGGGGAGAGACCCAGTACTTC
-,TRBD1,TRBJ2-7,TRBV5-1,CASSPQGARGYEQYF,TGCGCCAGCAGCCCACAGGGGGCTAGGGGGTACGAGCAGTACTTC
-,-,TRBJ1-2,TRBV9,CASSVDASTYGYTF,TGTGCCAGCAGCGTAGATGCGTCTACCTATGGCTACACCTTC
-,-,TRBJ1-4,TRBV6-1,CASSEADRGNEKLFF,TGTGCCAGCAGTGAAGCGGATAGAGGTAATGAAAAACTGTTTTTT
-,-,TRBJ1-2,TRBV6-2/TRBV6-3,CASSPGGYGYTF,TGTGCCAGCAGTCCGGGGGGATATGGCTACACCTTC
-,TRBD1,TRBJ1-1,TRBV3-1/TRBV3-2,CASSQDLTGGSTEAFF,TGTGCCAGCAGCCAAGATCTTACAGGGGGTAGCACTGAAGCTTTCTTT
few,TRBD1,TRBJ2-7,TRBV19,CASSMGTGTYEQYF,TGTGCCAGTAGTATGGGGACAGGGACCTACGAGCAGTACTTC
once,TRBD2,TRBJ2-1,TRBV18,CASSLIPTGLAGVRDNEQFF,TGTGCCAGCTCACTCATCCCGACTGGACTAGCGGGAGTCCGGGACAATGAGCAGTTCTTC
few,-,TRBJ1-2,TRBV18,CASSPPNTGTYGYTF,TGTGCCAGCTCACCACCCAATACAGGGACCTATGGCTACACCTTC
few,TRBD1,TRBJ1-2,TRBV2,CASSDGTDYGYTF,TGTGCCAGCAGTGACGGGACAGACTATGGCTACACCTTC
-,TRBD2,TRBJ2-3,TRBV6-2/TRBV6-3,CASSYSASGRQGLHTQYF,TGTGCCAGCAGTTACTCCGCTAGCGGGAGGCAGGGCCTACATACGCAGTATTTT
-,TRBD2,TRBJ2-7,TRBV4-2,CASSQDPREDYEQYF,TGTGCCAGCAGCCAAGATCCCCGGGAGGACTACGAGCAGTACTTC
-,TRBD1,TRBJ2-7,TRBV6-5,CASSSLQGGGAYEQYF,TGTGCCAGCAGTTCCCTACAGGGGGGCGGTGCCTACGAGCAGTACTTC
-,TRBD1,TRBJ1-1,TRBV6-5,CAIGKRQGALGEAFF,TGTGCCATCGGGAAGAGACAGGGGGCGCTTGGTGAAGCTTTCTTT
-,TRBD2,TRBJ2-1,TRBV9,CASSGGTSGGSYNEQFF,TGTGCCAGCAGCGGTGGGACTAGCGGGGGCTCCTACAATGAGCAGTTCTTC
-,TRBD2,TRBJ2-3,TRBV7-2,CASRIAGGRWNTDTQYF,TGTGCCAGCCGAATAGCGGGGGGGCGATGGAACACAGATACGCAGTATTTT
-,-,TRBJ2-1,TRBV2,CASSSLAGSYNEQFF,TGTGCCAGCAGTTCACTTGCGGGCTCCTACAATGAGCAGTTCTTC
-,-,TRBJ1-1,TRBV6-5,CASSYAGATEAFF,TGTGCCAGCAGTTACGCGGGGGCCACTGAAGCTTTCTTT
-,-,TRBJ2-1,TRBV5-1,CASSTRTGNEQFF,TGCGCCAGCAGCACCCGGACTGGGAATGAGCAGTTCTTC
few,-,TRBJ1-1,TRBV28,CASIPSANTEAFF,TGTGCCAGCATCCCCAGCGCGAACACTGAAGCTTTCTTT
-,TRBD1,TRBJ2-5,TRBV6-6,CASSYPGTGKETQYF,TGTGCCAGCAGTTATCCCGGGACAGGGAAGGAGACCCAGTACTTC